The following is a TCR beta chain sequence with its context. At the deep level, the assay was run. The assay was immunoSEQ multiplex PCR, and TCRdb's table has in-frame clones only and misses some. The sample has about 2.4 million clones, roughly 93% seen once. The sample comes from a study of shared clonotypes between healthy human individuals. The CDR3 length is 15 residues. Trimming cost V 3 bases and J 5 bases, with 19 bases left between them. The germline V gene has CDR1 SQVTM and CDR2 ANQGSEA. Splitting of CD4+ cells produced CD45RA+ naive and CD45RA-negative memory subsets. The V gene is TRBV29-1, the J gene TRBJ2-5; D is perhaps TRBD1 or TRBD2 (6 bases each). The receptor's source is a man between 18 and 29 years old in good health. Some clones in this sample may be carry-over from other donors' samples. Sequencing used naive CD4+ T cells from PBMCs. Subset indicated: CD45RA+ positively selected. CDR3 in DNA: TGCAGCGTTGAGTTGCCTATGGGGGGCGAGGAGACCCAGTACTTC. Amino acid sequence: CSVELPMGGEETQYF.